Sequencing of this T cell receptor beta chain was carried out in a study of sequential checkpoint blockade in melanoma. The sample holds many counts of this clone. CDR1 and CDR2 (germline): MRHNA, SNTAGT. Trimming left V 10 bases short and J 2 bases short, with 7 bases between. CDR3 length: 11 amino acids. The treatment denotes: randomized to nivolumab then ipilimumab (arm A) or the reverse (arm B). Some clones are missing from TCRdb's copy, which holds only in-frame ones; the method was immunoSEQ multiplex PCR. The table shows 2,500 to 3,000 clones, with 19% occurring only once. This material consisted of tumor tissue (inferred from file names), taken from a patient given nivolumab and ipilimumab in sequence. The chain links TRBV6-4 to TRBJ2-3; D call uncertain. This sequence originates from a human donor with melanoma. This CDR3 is CAIQITDTQYF. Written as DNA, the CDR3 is TGTGCCATCCAAATCACAGATACGCAGTATTTT.